Presented here are 29 T cell receptor beta chains from one specimen sequenced in a study of control samples from healthy donors and cancer patients. Repertoires were generated with immunoSEQ multiplex PCR, while TCRdb's copy carries only in-frame clones and drops some. The repertoire consists of approximately 94,000 clones, with approximately 89% occurring once and the leading ten covering around 1%. Sample: blood. The receptor set was obtained from a woman in her thirties in good health.

In DNA, the CDR3 is TGTGCCAGCAGCAAGGGGGGCGGCCTTAATTCACCCCTCCACTTT. This sequence encodes CASSKGGGLNSPLHF. The chain combines TRBV2 with TRBJ1-6, with D possibly TRBD1 on 6 matching bases. CDR3 length: 15 residues. Per germline, CDR1 SNHLY and CDR2 FYNNEI. The V gene lost 6 bases and the J gene lost 6 bases, with 15 bases spanning the gap. Full variable domain (remainder filled in from reference TRBV2 and TRBJ1-6): EPEVTQTPSHQVTQMGQEVILRCVPISNHLYFYWYRQILGQKVEFLVSFYNNEISEKSEIFDDQFSVERPDGSNFTLKIRSTKLEDSAMYFCASSKGGGLNSPLHFGNGTRLTVT.

The chain has TRBV4-1 and TRBJ2-3, with a possible D match to TRBD2 (6 bases). The germline CDR1 and CDR2 sequences are MGHRA and YSYEKL. V was trimmed by 0 bases and J by 4 bases, leaving 11 bases between them. CDR3 size: 15 residues. CDR3 protein: CASSQEDGGADTQYF. Written as DNA, the CDR3 is TGCGCCAGCAGCCAAGAGGACGGGGGAGCAGATACGCAGTATTTT.

Written as DNA, the CDR3 is TGCGCCAGCAGTGAGGGCTGGGGGCGAGTAACTGAAGCTTTCTTT. Protein sequence: CASSEGWGRVTEAFF. J is TRBJ1-1 and V is TRBV10-2; weak D call: TRBD1 (6 bases). Germline CDR1 and CDR2: WSHSY and SAAADI. The V gene lost 2 bases and the J gene lost 5 bases, with 15 bases spanning the gap. This CDR3 is built from 15 residues.

This sequence joins TRBV7-8 and TRBJ1-6; D remains unclear. V lost 6 bases to trimming and J lost 3 bases, with 12 bases between them. Germline V gene data show CDR1 as SGHVS and CDR2 as FQNEAQ. The CDR3 covers 15 residues. In DNA, the CDR3 is TGTGCCAGCAGTTTAACGGACGGCTATAATTCACCCCTCCACTTT. Protein: CASSLTDGYNSPLHF. Complete variable domain (other parts from reference TRBV7-8 and TRBJ1-6): GAGVSQSPRYKVAKRGQDVALRCDPISGHVSLFWYQQALGQGPEFLTYFQNEAQLDKSGLPSDRFFAERPEGSVSTLKIQRTQQEDSAVYLCASSLTDGYNSPLHFGNGTRLTVT.

In this sample, this clone turned up a few times. Within the sample, other DNA sequences also encode this same CDR3. This chain joins TRBV28 and TRBJ1-2; D remains unclear. Germline assignment: CDR1 MDHEN and CDR2 SYDVKM. CDR3 length: 12 residues. V dropped 1 base and J dropped 2 bases, with 2 bases sitting between them. The CDR3 DNA follows: TGTGCCAGCAGTTTATCCAACTATGGCTACACCTTC. The encoded protein is CASSLSNYGYTF.

V usage is TRBV6-2 or TRBV6-3 and J usage is TRBJ1-5; perhaps TRBD1 as D (5 bases). CDR3 length: 16 residues. Germline values: CDR1 MNHEY, CDR2 SVGEGT. V lost 5 bases, J lost 0 bases, and 14 bases lay in between. CDR3 amino acids: CASSRPGGVSNQPQHF. The CDR3 DNA follows: TGTGCCAGCAGTCGACCCGGGGGGGTTAGCAATCAGCCCCAGCATTTT.

The chain recombines TRBV7-8 with TRBJ2-1; D is uncertain. The CDR3 has 15 amino acids. Trimming took 4 bases from V and 8 from J, leaving 18 bases between them. Germline CDR1 is SGHVS and CDR2 is FQNEAQ. The CDR3 loop is CASSWSIGLTDEQFF. CDR3 bases: TGTGCCAGCAGCTGGAGTATCGGGCTAACAGATGAGCAGTTCTTC.

The chain uses TRBV4-1 and TRBJ1-5; maybe TRBD1 (5 bases). Germline V gives CDR1 MGHRA, CDR2 YSYEKL. The V end lost 0 bases, the J end lost 4 bases, and 10 bases lay between the germline ends. The CDR3 consists of 15 residues. The CDR3 coding sequence is TGCGCCAGCAGCCAAGATATGTGGGGGAATCAGCCCCAGCATTTT. Translation gives CASSQDMWGNQPQHF.

This chain links TRBV7-2 with TRBJ2-5, with a tentative D call TRBD1 (5 bases). Germline V gene lookup returns CDR1 SGHTA and CDR2 FQGNSA. This CDR3 has 18 amino acids. V dropped 0 bases and J dropped 6 bases, with 23 bases sitting between them. The CDR3 DNA follows: TGTGCCAGCAGCTTAGCTAAAGGAAGGGGCTGGTTAATGCAGACCCAGTACTTC. Translated, it gives CASSLAKGRGWLMQTQYF.

The chain couples TRBV29-1 to TRBJ1-4, with D tentatively TRBD1 (5 bases). CDR1 is SQVTM, CDR2 ANQGSEA, per germline. This CDR3 is built from 13 residues. Trimming cost V 7 bases and J 2 bases, with 11 bases left between them. CDR3 DNA sequence: TGCAGCGCTGGGGGGATCACTAATGAAAAACTGTTTTTT. It specifies CSAGGITNEKLFF.

The V gene is TRBV9, the J gene TRBJ1-1; unclear D gene. CDR3 length: 14 residues. The V gene lost 2 bases and the J gene lost 1 base, with 9 bases spanning the gap. CDR1 SGDLS and CDR2 YYNGEE come from the germline V gene. CDR3 in amino acids: CASSVGNRNTEAFF. The CDR3 DNA follows: TGTGCCAGCAGCGTCGGTAACAGGAACACTGAAGCTTTCTTT.

This chain joins TRBV10-1 and TRBJ1-1, with D unresolved. The V end lost 6 bases, the J end lost 1 base, and 12 bases lay between the germline ends. Germline CDR1 reads WNHNN; CDR2 reads SYGVQD (reference sequence). This CDR3 has 14 amino acids. In DNA form, the CDR3 reads TGCGCCAGCAGCGCCGAGGCAGGGAACACTGAAGCTTTCTTT. Encoded protein: CASSAEAGNTEAFF.

The chain is built from TRBV5-6 and TRBJ2-1, with 10 bases fitting TRBD2. CDR3 length equals 17 residues. The V segment lost 4 bases and the J segment 1 base; nucleotides outside the gene matches: 8. CDR1 and CDR2 from the germline V gene are SGHDT and YYEEEE. CDR3 bases: TGTGCCAGCAGCGAGGGACCGGGACTAGCGTCCTACAATGAGCAGTTCTTC. Translation: CASSEGPGLASYNEQFF.

The count of this clone is one. The rearrangement uses TRBV20-1 and TRBJ1-4; 7 bases are a match to TRBD1. Germline lookup yields CDR1 DFQATT and CDR2 SNEGSKA (reference sequence). V lost 3 bases and J lost 7; bases outside the gene matches: 8. The length of the CDR3 is 14 residues. The CDR3 bases are TGCAGTGCTAGTATTGGCAGGGGGAGTGAAAAACTGTTTTTT. Translating gives CSASIGRGSEKLFF.

The V and J genes are TRBV3-1 (or the pseudogene TRBV3-2) and TRBJ1-2, with D perhaps matching TRBD1 (6 bases). This CDR3 is built from 13 residues. Trimming pared 3 bases from V and 6 bases from J, leaving 11 bases between. The germline V gene encodes CDR1 LGHDT and CDR2 YNNKEL (reference sequence). CDR3 coding DNA: TGTGCCAGCAGCCAGATACAGGGAGATGGCTACACCTTC. Amino acids: CASSQIQGDGYTF.

The chain couples TRBV9 to TRBJ1-2; unclear D gene. V lost 1 base, J lost 3 bases, and 7 bases lay in between. The CDR3 consists of 13 residues. The germline CDR1 and CDR2 sequences are SGDLS and YYNGEE. The CDR3: CASSVREDYGYTF. CDR3 DNA sequence: TGTGCCAGCAGCGTACGGGAGGACTATGGCTACACCTTC.

This rearrangement joins TRBV5-1 to TRBJ2-5; 11 nucleotides align to TRBD2. Germline CDR1 reads SGHRS; CDR2 reads YFSETQ. CDR3 size: 18 residues. The J segment lost 5 bases and the V segment lost 5 bases, leaving 17 bases of the junction unmatched. The chain's CDR3 is CASRLGTLAGDWGETQYF. The DNA for the CDR3 is TGCGCCAGCAGACTCGGGACACTAGCGGGGGATTGGGGTGAGACCCAGTACTTC.

There are a few counts of this clone. The chain links TRBV7-2 to TRBJ2-7; D perhaps matches TRBD1 (6 bases). Trimming took 3 bases from V and 5 from J, leaving 17 bases between them. Germline V gene data show CDR1 as SGHTA and CDR2 as FQGNSA. The CDR3 is made up of 15 amino acids. CDR3 sequence: CASSFDRLGTDEQYF. The CDR3 coding sequence is TGTGCCAGCAGCTTTGACAGGTTAGGGACCGACGAGCAGTACTTC. Supplemented by reference TRBV7-2 and TRBJ2-7, the full variable domain reads GAGVSQSPSNKVTEKGKDVELRCDPISGHTALYWYRQSLGQGLEFLIYFQGNSAPDKSGLPSDRFSAERTGGSVSTLTIQRTQQEDSAVYLCASSFDRLGTDEQYFGPGTRLTVT.

The chain joins TRBV7-3 to TRBJ1-1; possibly TRBD1 for D (6 bases). V lost 1 base to trimming and J lost 5 bases, with 8 bases between them. This CDR3 is 13 amino acids long. Germline V lookup: CDR1 SGHTA, CDR2 FQGTGA. The CDR3 DNA sequence: TGTGCCAGCAGCTTAAGGGGGCGGACTGAAGCTTTCTTT. Protein product: CASSLRGRTEAFF.

This sequence joins TRBV3-1 (or the pseudogene TRBV3-2) and TRBJ1-1; D ambiguous. CDR1 and CDR2 from the germline V gene are LGHDT and YNNKEL (reference sequence). V lost 1 base and J lost 2, with 5 bases in between. The CDR3 has 13 residues. CDR3 nucleotide sequence: TGTGCCAGCAGCCAAGGGGCTAACACTGAAGCTTTCTTT. The encoded protein is CASSQGANTEAFF.

This chain joins TRBV28 and TRBJ2-7; no firm D call. The CDR3 covers 14 residues. From germline, CDR1 is MDHEN and CDR2 SYDVKM. V dropped 2 bases and J dropped 1 base, with 9 bases sitting between them. CDR3 DNA sequence: TGTGCCAGCAGTTTAAGTGGCGGTTCCTACGAGCAGTACTTC. Amino acid sequence: CASSLSGGSYEQYF.

The J gene is TRBJ1-4, the V gene TRBV18; weak D call: TRBD1 (5 bases). The length of the CDR3 is 15 residues. The V end lost 4 bases, the J end lost 3 bases, and 12 bases lay between the germline ends. The germline gives CDR1 KGHSH, CDR2 LQKENI. Written as DNA, the CDR3 is TGTGCCAGCTCACGTGGGGACGGATCTAATGAAAAACTGTTTTTT. This translates into CASSRGDGSNEKLFF.

V and J are TRBV6-6 and TRBJ1-4; D is perhaps TRBD1 (5 bases). V lost 7 bases to trimming and J lost 8 bases, with 11 bases between them. Per germline, CDR1 MNHNY and CDR2 SVGAGI (reference sequence). CDR3 length equals 12 residues. CDR3 coding DNA: TGTGCCAGCACTGGGGGTGAAGAAAAACTGTTTTTT. As protein: CASTGGEEKLFF.

The rearrangement links TRBV5-4 to TRBJ1-3; 8 nucleotides agree with TRBD1. Germline V gene data show CDR1 as SGHNT and CDR2 as YYREEE (reference sequence). The CDR3 contains 18 residues. With V trimmed by 5 bases and J by 4 bases, 17 bases remained unmatched. For the CDR3, the DNA is TGTGCCAGCAGATCGTGGGGCAGGGGGCTTTCGGACGGAAACACCATATATTTT. Translation gives CASRSWGRGLSDGNTIYF.

The chain uses TRBV11-2 and TRBJ2-1; TRBD2 aligns across 9 bases. Germline assignment: CDR1 SGHAT and CDR2 FQNNGV. V gave up 6 bases and J gave up 5 bases; unmatched junction bases: 5. The CDR3 sequence is 14 residues long. Written as DNA, the CDR3 is TGTGCCAGCAGGCGGCTAGCGGGACACAATGAGCAGTTCTTC. Its protein product is CASRRLAGHNEQFF.

The V and J genes are TRBV7-8 and TRBJ2-2, with D unclear. The CDR3 has 12 residues. Germline V gives CDR1 SGHVS, CDR2 FQNEAQ. Deletions cut 5 bases from V and 7 bases from J, with 8 bases between. The DNA for the CDR3 is TGTGCCAGCAGCCTTTTACTCGGGGAGCTGTTTTTT. It yields the protein CASSLLLGELFF.

Worth noting for this clone: An end of the junction does not agree with germline; a read error may underlie this. V is TRBV5-1 and J is TRBJ2-5; 7 positions agree with TRBD2. The germline V gene has CDR1 SGHRS and CDR2 YFSETQ. The CDR3 has 13 residues. CDR3 bases: TGCGCCAGCAGATTGGGAGGGTTAGAGACCCAGTACTTC. It encodes CASRLGGLETQYF.

Remarks on this clone: Other DNA sequences of this sample code for an identical CDR3. The J gene is TRBJ1-1, the V gene TRBV19; D possibly corresponds to TRBD1 (6 bases). Germline-derived CDR1 and CDR2 are LNHDA and SQIVND (reference sequence). Trimming removed 7 bases from V and 0 bases from J, with 15 bases in between. The CDR3 has 15 amino acids. The CDR3 sequence: CASKGGQGLNTEAFF. CDR3 nucleotides: TGTGCCAGTAAGGGGGGGCAGGGGTTGAACACTGAAGCTTTCTTT.

This clone was counted a single time. The rearrangement links TRBV7-2 to TRBJ1-5; D is possibly TRBD1 (6 bases). This CDR3 is built from 15 residues. CDR1 and CDR2 from the germline V gene are SGHTA and FQGNSA. The ends were cut back, 5 bases at V and 0 bases at J, with 11 bases in the middle. CDR3 in DNA: TGTGCCAGCAGCCCCGGACAGAATAGCAATCAGCCCCAGCATTTT. Amino acids: CASSPGQNSNQPQHF. The whole variable domain, remainder taken from reference TRBV7-2 and TRBJ1-5, is GAGVSQSPSNKVTEKGKDVELRCDPISGHTALYWYRQSLGQGLEFLIYFQGNSAPDKSGLPSDRFSAERTGGSVSTLTIQRTQQEDSAVYLCASSPGQNSNQPQHFGDGTRLSIL.